Below, 23 T cell receptor beta chains from the same sample are listed, as sequenced in a study of blood T cell repertoires in COVID-19 (dated by TCRdb to 2020 to 2021). Library preparation used the immunoSEQ multiplex PCR assay. Not all clones reach the TCRdb copy of this immuneACCESS table, which keeps in-frame sequences only. Checked studies attribute under half of the gap to unresolved V genes and leave the rest unexplained. The sample table records under 150,000 clones; more than 70% of these occur just once. The top ten constitute about 2.3% of the sample. Source material: peripheral blood. These receptor sequences come from a human donor in a cohort sampled during active COVID-19.

The chain links TRBV28 to TRBJ1-5, with 10 bases aligning to TRBD1. With V trimmed by 5 bases and J by 8 bases, 15 bases remained unmatched. Germline V gives CDR1 MDHEN, CDR2 SYDVKM. This CDR3 contains 17 residues. Here the CDR3 reads CASSHRSMTGGQEPQHF. CDR3 bases: TGTGCCAGCAGTCACCGTTCCATGACAGGGGGCCAGGAGCCCCAGCATTTT. The full variable domain, its missing parts supplied by reference TRBV28 and TRBJ1-5, is DVKVTQSSRYLVKRTGEKVFLECVQDMDHENMFWYRQDPGLGLRLIYFSYDVKMKEKGDIPEGYSVSREKKERFSLILESASTNQTSMYLCASSHRSMTGGQEPQHFGDGTRLSIL.

V usage is TRBV15 and J usage is TRBJ2-2; 9 positions agree with TRBD1. The CDR3 is 17 residues long. The V and J ends lost 2 bases and 9 bases, in that order; junction bases with no gene match: 13. Germline CDR1 and CDR2: LNHNV and YYDKDF (reference sequence). The CDR3 coding sequence is TGTGCCACCAGCAGAAGGGGACAGGGAATAGGGGACCGGGAGCTGTTTTTT. This codes for CATSRRGQGIGDRELFF.

This chain joins TRBV9 and TRBJ2-7; 8 bases line up with TRBD1. V was pared by 3 bases and J by 4 bases, with 12 bases of the junction left unmatched. Germline values: CDR1 SGDLS, CDR2 YYNGEE. The CDR3 totals 16 residues. CDR3 bases: TGTGCCAGCAGCGGGGATGGACAGGGTAGGGTTTACGAGCAGTACTTC. Translated: CASSGDGQGRVYEQYF.

This clone was found once. This chain connects TRBV11-2 to TRBJ2-7; perhaps TRBD1 as D (5 bases). CDR1 SGHAT and CDR2 FQNNGV come from the germline V gene. CDR3 size: 15 residues. The V gene lost 3 bases and the J gene lost 2 bases, with 14 bases spanning the gap. CDR3 coding DNA: TGTGCCAGCAGCTTTGTGCAGGGCAGTACCTACGAGCAGTACTTC. It translates to CASSFVQGSTYEQYF.

This chain connects TRBV11-1 to TRBJ2-7; a weak D match, TRBD1 (5 bases). Germline values: CDR1 SGHAT, CDR2 FQDESV (reference sequence). The CDR3 runs 14 residues. V lost 1 base, J lost 3 bases, and 10 bases lay in between. The CDR3 DNA follows: TGTGCCAGCAGCTTAGTGGGGCCCAGCTACGAGCAGTACTTC. It codes for CASSLVGPSYEQYF. The full variable domain, with the rest looked up from reference TRBV11-1 and TRBJ2-7, is EAEVAQSPRYKITEKSQAVAFWCDPISGHATLYWYRQILGQGPELLVQFQDESVVDDSQLPKDRFSAERLKGVDSTLKIQPAELGDSAMYLCASSLVGPSYEQYFGPGTRLTVT.

This clone came up once. The chain couples TRBV7-2 to TRBJ2-4; 7 bases agree with TRBD2. The CDR3 is 15 amino acids. The V gene's germline CDR1 is SGHTA and CDR2 FQGNSA. V lost 5 bases and J lost 5; bases outside the gene matches: 9. The CDR3 nucleotides are TGTGCCAGCAGCATAAGCGGGGTACAGCAAAACATTCAGTACTTC. The encoded protein is CASSISGVQQNIQYF.

This sequence joins TRBV6-5 and TRBJ2-7; possible D gene TRBD2, 6 bases. Per the germline V gene, CDR1 is MNHEY and CDR2 is SVGAGI. The CDR3 is made up of 14 amino acids. V was pared by 2 bases and J by 4 bases, with 12 bases between. The CDR3: CASSYMGGEYEQYF. The CDR3 region has the DNA TGTGCCAGCAGTTACATGGGGGGAGAGTACGAGCAGTACTTC.

This chain links TRBV28 with TRBJ2-7; D is uncertain. Per the germline V gene, CDR1 is MDHEN and CDR2 is SYDVKM. The V gene lost 6 bases and the J gene lost 3 bases, with 15 bases spanning the gap. This CDR3 comprises 14 residues. CDR3 in amino acids: CASSLGRSLYEQYF. In nucleotides, the CDR3 is TGTGCCAGCAGCCTGGGCAGGTCTCTCTACGAGCAGTACTTC.

The V gene is TRBV14, the J gene TRBJ2-7; possibly TRBD2 for D (6 bases). V lost 3 bases, J lost 0 bases, and 12 bases lay in between. The CDR3 is made up of 15 amino acids. CDR1 is SGHDN and CDR2 is FVKESK in the germline V gene. In nucleotides, the CDR3 is TGTGCCAGCAGCCAGGGAGTGACTAGCTCCTACGAGCAGTACTTC. It encodes CASSQGVTSSYEQYF.

The rearrangement joins TRBV27 to TRBJ2-1; 9 nucleotides line up with TRBD1. After removal of 6 bases from V and 7 bases from J, the junction contained 16 bases not matched to a gene. This CDR3 spans 17 amino acids. The germline gives CDR1 MNHEY, CDR2 SMNVEV (reference sequence). CDR3 sequence reads: CASSQHKGDRDFNEQFF. CDR3 sequence (DNA): TGTGCCAGCAGCCAACACAAGGGGGACAGGGATTTTAATGAGCAGTTCTTC.

The J gene is TRBJ1-6, the V gene TRBV11-2, with D unclear. The germline CDR1 and CDR2 sequences are SGHAT and FQNNGV. Between the trimmed V and J ends, which lost 5 bases and 6 bases, there was a span of 14 bases. CDR3 size: 15 residues. CDR3 residues: CASSEWGGGNSPLHF. The CDR3 DNA follows: TGTGCCAGCAGCGAGTGGGGAGGAGGTAATTCACCCCTCCACTTT.

This chain joins TRBV3-1 (or the pseudogene TRBV3-2) and TRBJ1-1, with 7 positions matching TRBD1. Germline CDR1 and CDR2: LGHDT and YNNKEL (reference sequence). Trimming at V came to 1 base and at J to 8 bases, leaving 4 bases not matched to a gene. The CDR3 is 13 residues long. CDR3 region: CASSQGPGQEAFF. DNA for the CDR3: TGTGCCAGCAGCCAAGGACCGGGACAGGAAGCTTTCTTT.

The sample holds one count of this clone. The CDR3 nucleotides read TGTGCCAGCAGCAAAGACAGGGTGAGAAACACCATATATTTT. Translation: CASSKDRVRNTIYF. The chain employs TRBV5-5 and TRBJ1-3; 7 positions agree with TRBD1. Per the germline V gene, CDR1 is SGHKS and CDR2 is YYEKEE (reference sequence). The CDR3 contains 14 residues. V shed 4 bases and J 5 bases; nucleotides not matched to a gene: 6.

The chain uses TRBV5-1 and TRBJ1-5, with D maybe TRBD1 (5 bases). The CDR3 is made up of 15 amino acids. Germline CDR1 SGHRS, CDR2 YFSETQ. Trimming cost V 2 bases and J 3 bases, with 12 bases left between them. The CDR3 DNA sequence: TGCGCCAGCAGCTTAGGAGGGACGGACAATCAGCCCCAGCATTTT. Its protein product is CASSLGGTDNQPQHF.

The V call is TRBV27, the J call TRBJ2-7, with TRBD2 identical over 16 bases. Germline CDR1 MNHEY, CDR2 SMNVEV (reference sequence). CDR3 length: 15 residues. J gave up 6 bases and V 6 bases, and 5 bases lay outside the gene matches. The DNA of the CDR3 is TGTGCCAGCAGGGGACTAGCGGGAGGGCGAGGCGAGCAGTACTTC. This sequence encodes CASRGLAGGRGEQYF.

J is TRBJ2-3 and V is TRBV7-9; D might be TRBD1 (6 bases). Germline CDR1 is SEHNR and CDR2 is FQNEAQ (reference sequence). CDR3 length: 15 amino acids. Trimming pared 4 bases from V and 0 bases from J, leaving 11 bases between. CDR3 region: CASSSTGTSTDTQYF. CDR3 bases: TGTGCCAGCAGCTCCACAGGGACGAGCACAGATACGCAGTATTTT.

The chain employs TRBV28 and TRBJ1-1; no clear D gene. The CDR3 runs 12 residues. Germline V gene data show CDR1 as MDHEN and CDR2 as SYDVKM. V was cut by 2 bases and J by 3 bases, with 4 bases left in between. In nucleotides, the CDR3 is TGTGCCAGCAGTTTACGGTACACTGAAGCTTTCTTT. Translation: CASSLRYTEAFF. The variable domain in full, completed from reference TRBV28 and TRBJ1-1, reads DVKVTQSSRYLVKRTGEKVFLECVQDMDHENMFWYRQDPGLGLRLIYFSYDVKMKEKGDIPEGYSVSREKKERFSLILESASTNQTSMYLCASSLRYTEAFFGQGTRLTVV.

The chain combines TRBV19 with TRBJ1-5; TRBD1 matches 9 bases. Trimming cost V 4 bases and J 6 bases; bases outside gene matches: 1. The CDR3 consists of 13 residues. Germline loops: CDR1 LNHDA, CDR2 SQIVND (reference sequence). As DNA, the CDR3 is TGTGCCAGTAGTACGGGACAGGGTCAGCCCCAGCATTTT. Protein product: CASSTGQGQPQHF.

J is TRBJ2-7 and V is TRBV6-2 or TRBV6-3; 7 bases line up with TRBD1. With V trimmed by 0 bases and J by 2 bases, 4 bases remained unmatched. This CDR3 contains 15 residues. Germline CDR1 and CDR2: MNHEY and SVGEGT. In DNA form, the CDR3 reads TGTGCCAGCAGTTACTCCGGGACAGTGACCTACGAGCAGTACTTC. This codes for CASSYSGTVTYEQYF.

The chain joins TRBV6-6 to TRBJ2-3; the match to TRBD2 covers 11 bases. With 0 bases clipped from V and 13 bases from J, the junction kept 12 bases outside the gene matches. In germline, CDR1 is MNHNY, CDR2 SVGAGI (reference sequence). The CDR3 length is 16 residues. The CDR3 is CASSYSGSGGASVEYF. The CDR3 coding sequence is TGTGCCAGCAGTTACTCGGGTAGCGGGGGGGCCTCGGTTGAGTATTTT.

This chain joins TRBV25-1 and TRBJ1-6; 10 nucleotides agree with TRBD1. This CDR3 is 16 amino acids long. Germline lookup yields CDR1 MGHDK and CDR2 SYGVNS. Trimming removed 6 bases from V and 5 bases from J; junction bases left unmatched: 7. DNA of the CDR3: TGTGCCAGCAGAGCGACTGACAGGGGGCATAATTCACCCCTCCACTTT. Its protein product is CASRATDRGHNSPLHF.

CDR3: CASSQDHPWTSGGPGTDTQYF. Written as DNA, the CDR3 is TGCGCCAGCAGCCAAGATCACCCCTGGACTAGCGGGGGGCCCGGCACAGATACGCAGTATTTT. This chain joins TRBV4-3 and TRBJ2-3; 14 bases map to TRBD2. From germline, CDR1 is LGHNA and CDR2 YSLEER. J lost 1 base, V lost 0 bases, and 12 bases had no gene match. The CDR3 length is 21 residues.

The chain has TRBV4-1 and TRBJ1-1, with 9 bases fitting TRBD1. Trimming removed 5 bases from V and 1 base from J; junction bases left unmatched: 5. CDR1 is MGHRA and CDR2 is YSYEKL in the germline V gene. The CDR3 contains 15 residues. The CDR3 sequence is CASSSRTGENTEAFF. Here the CDR3 DNA reads TGCGCCAGCAGCTCCCGGACAGGGGAGAACACTGAAGCTTTCTTT.